These T cell receptor beta chains were read from a single sample in a study of human T cells and chemical hapten exposure. Using its own MiXCR run on the RACE reads, TCRdb lists one record per CDR3 protein. The sample lists about 45,000 distinct CDR3 sequences; 3.5% to 4.5% were seen once. The sequencing sample was made of whole blood. The receptors here all came from a female donor in good health. Some clones in this sample may be carry-over from other donors' samples. Both conserved end residues are part of each CDR3. D genes are given only for firm matches. Rows may omit the clone size; those that give it use once, few, many or a size class.

j_call d_call v_call clone_size cdr3_aa cdr3_nt
TRBJ2-7 TRBD1 TRBV5-6 few CASSFSKGGQGPYEQYF TGTGCCAGCAGCTTCTCCAAAGGGGGACAGGGTCCCTACGAGCAGTACTTC
TRBJ1-1 NA TRBV6-5 many CASSYSRQFAEAFF TGTGCCAGCAGTTACTCTAGGCAGTTCGCTGAAGCTTTCTTT
TRBJ2-5 NA TRBV30 NA CAWTLGETQYF TGTGCCTGGACGCTCGGAGAGACCCAGTACTTC
TRBJ2-7 TRBD1 TRBV11-2 many CASSSTRQGSYEQYF TGTGCCAGCAGCTCCACCCGACAGGGCTCCTACGAGCAGTACTTC
TRBJ1-2 NA TRBV6-5 NA CASSYAGTNYGYTF TGTGCCAGCAGTTATGCCGGGACCAACTATGGCTACACCTTC
TRBJ1-1 NA TRBV12-3/TRBV12-4 NA CASSLALGTEAFF TGTGCCAGCAGTTTAGCACTGGGCACTGAAGCTTTCTTT
TRBJ1-2 NA TRBV5-1 many CASSLGGENYGYTF TGCGCCAGCAGCTTGGGCGGGGAGAACTATGGCTACACCTTC
TRBJ2-7 NA TRBV29-1 many CSVKGHYYEQYF TGCAGCGTAAAGGGACACTACTACGAGCAGTACTTC
TRBJ1-5 NA TRBV6-5 many CASSHFFRGLGNQPQHF TGTGCCAGCAGCCACTTTTTTCGGGGACTCGGCAATCAGCCCCAGCATTTT
TRBJ1-6 NA TRBV28 medium-sized CASHQGNVRNSPLHF TGTGCCTCCCATCAGGGCAACGTTCGTAATTCACCCCTCCACTTT
TRBJ1-1 NA TRBV12-3/TRBV12-4 many CASSLGGGVNTEAFF TGTGCCAGCAGTTTAGGGGGTGGGGTGAACACTGAAGCTTTCTTT
TRBJ2-3 NA TRBV5-4 many CASSSFKWDTQYF TGTGCCAGCAGCTCCTTTAAATGGGATACGCAGTATTTT
TRBJ1-1 NA TRBV6-6 many CASSYGVRTNTEAFF TGTGCCAGCAGTTACGGTGTCAGGACGAACACTGAAGCTTTCTTT
TRBJ1-5 NA TRBV19 many CASSMFSSNQPQHF TGTGCCAGTAGTATGTTCTCTAGCAATCAGCCCCAGCATTTT
TRBJ2-1 TRBD1 TRBV5-5 NA CASSLEGAKSYNEQFF TGTGCCAGCAGCTTGGAGGGGGCTAAGTCCTACAATGAGCAGTTCTTC
TRBJ1-5 NA TRBV6-6 many CASSPQGSQPQHF TGTGCCAGCAGTCCTCAAGGGAGTCAGCCCCAGCATTTT
TRBJ1-1 NA TRBV7-2 many CASSPHLRAEAFF TGTGCCAGCAGCCCTCATTTACGCGCTGAAGCTTTCTTT
TRBJ2-6 NA TRBV27 many CASRGWGGGANVLTF TGTGCCAGCAGGGGTTGGGGTGGAGGGGCCAACGTCCTGACTTTC
TRBJ1-6 TRBD1 TRBV12-3/TRBV12-4 few CASSRRTGVHNSPLHF TGTGCCAGCAGTCGACGGACAGGGGTACATAATTCACCCCTCCACTTT
TRBJ1-1 NA TRBV7-2 NA CASRDWVRGTEAFF TGTGCCAGCAGGGACTGGGTCCGGGGCACTGAAGCTTTCTTT
TRBJ1-2 NA TRBV6-5 many CASSTSGTFYGYTF TGTGCCAGCAGTACGAGTGGAACCTTCTATGGCTACACCTTC
TRBJ2-2 TRBD2 TRBV29-1 many CSAKGSGVNTGELFF TGCAGCGCCAAGGGTAGCGGGGTGAACACCGGGGAGCTGTTTTTT
TRBJ1-1 NA TRBV14 few CASSQNRYEAFF TGTGCCAGCAGCCAAAATAGGTATGAAGCTTTCTTT
TRBJ2-2 TRBD1 TRBV20-1 many CSARDVDRGENTGELFF TGCAGTGCTAGAGACGTCGACAGGGGGGAGAACACCGGGGAGCTGTTTTTT
TRBJ1-1 TRBD1 TRBV5-1 many CASSLRGGQGKTEAFF TGCGCCAGCAGCTTGCGCGGGGGACAGGGGAAAACTGAAGCTTTCTTT
TRBJ2-1 NA TRBV5-1 many CASSPSRGGYNEQFF TGCGCCAGCAGCCCCTCAAGGGGGGGCTACAATGAGCAGTTCTTC
TRBJ2-7 NA TRBV20-1 NA CSARDRWRAPTYEQYF TGCAGTGCTAGAGATAGGTGGCGGGCTCCTACCTACGAGCAGTACTTC
TRBJ1-2 NA TRBV20-1 many CSARRQKDGYTF TGTAGTGCTAGGAGGCAAAAGGATGGCTACACCTTC
TRBJ1-2 NA TRBV6-5 few CASSSDSPAVYGYTF TGTGCCAGCAGCTCTGACAGTCCGGCAGTCTATGGCTACACCTTC
TRBJ1-1 NA TRBV28 many CASVTSFGGNTEAFF TGTGCCAGTGTCACGTCCTTTGGCGGGAACACTGAAGCTTTCTTT
TRBJ1-2 TRBD1 TRBV29-1 many CSVETGTGAYGYTF TGCAGCGTTGAGACCGGGACAGGGGCCTATGGCTACACCTTC
TRBJ1-1 NA TRBV6-1 many CASSEEVPNTEAFF TGTGCCAGCAGTGAAGAGGTCCCGAACACTGAAGCTTTCTTT
TRBJ2-1 TRBD1 TRBV6-2/TRBV6-3 many CASSSGTGAYNEQFF TGTGCCAGCAGTTCCGGGACAGGGGCTTACAATGAGCAGTTCTTC
TRBJ1-4 TRBD1 TRBV18 many CASSPNQQGLNEKLFF TGTGCCAGCTCACCGAACCAACAGGGGCTTAATGAAAAACTGTTTTTT
TRBJ1-5 NA TRBV6-6 many CASTRDSNQPQHF TGTGCCAGCACCCGGGACAGCAATCAGCCCCAGCATTTT
TRBJ2-7 TRBD2 TRBV20-1 NA CSARDGRGASYEQYF TGCAGTGCGAGGGACGGGCGGGGGGCCTCCTACGAGCAGTACTTC
TRBJ1-3 NA TRBV15 NA CATSRAPVLPGNTIYF TGTGCCACCAGCAGAGCCCCCGTGTTACCTGGAAACACCATATATTTT
TRBJ2-1 TRBD2 TRBV3-1 few CASSQVPGGEQFF TGTGCCAGCAGCCAAGTCCCGGGGGGTGAGCAGTTCTTC
TRBJ1-6 NA TRBV12-3/TRBV12-4 many CASRLSQGYGDSPLHF TGTGCCAGCAGACTGTCCCAGGGGTATGGTGATTCACCCCTCCACTTT
TRBJ2-1 TRBD1 TRBV29-1 many CSVEKQGTGAWFF TGCAGCGTCGAGAAGCAGGGGACAGGGGCTTGGTTCTTC
TRBJ2-2 NA TRBV5-1 many CASTRTANTGELFF TGCGCCAGCACGAGGACGGCGAACACCGGGGAGCTGTTTTTT
TRBJ1-3 NA TRBV20-1 many CSARGLSSSGNTIYF TGCAGTGCCCGAGGGCTGTCGAGCTCTGGAAACACCATATATTTT
TRBJ2-7 NA TRBV13 NA CASSLSLGAYEQYF TGTGCCAGCAGCTTGAGTTTGGGGGCCTACGAGCAGTACTTC
TRBJ2-7 NA TRBV12-3/TRBV12-4 NA CASSYIYYEQYF TGTGCCAGCAGTTATATCTATTACGAGCAGTACTTC
TRBJ1-2 NA TRBV20-1 NA CSARVVQDYGDTF TGCAGTGCTAGAGTTGTTCAAGACTATGGCGACACCTTC
TRBJ2-1 NA TRBV6-2/TRBV6-3 many CASSYALSASRGNEQFF TGTGCCAGCAGTTACGCCCTCAGCGCCTCGCGGGGCAATGAGCAGTTCTTC
TRBJ2-3 NA TRBV20-1 NA CSASNMRALSTDTQYF TGCAGTGCTAGTAACATGAGGGCCCTCTCCACAGATACGCAGTATTTT
TRBJ1-2 NA TRBV7-9 NA CASSSGTHYGYTF TGTGCCAGCAGCTCCGGGACACACTATGGCTACACCTTC
TRBJ2-3 NA TRBV4-2 many CASSQVVGGRSTDTQYF TGTGCCAGCAGCCAGGTGGTCGGGGGGCGTAGCACAGATACGCAGTATTTT
TRBJ2-3 NA TRBV5-4 NA CASSASLGTDTQYF TGTGCCAGCAGCGCGAGTTTGGGCACAGATACGCAGTATTTT
TRBJ1-2 NA TRBV2 many CASSLLQGRSSGYTF TGTGCCAGCAGTCTATTACAGGGCCGCTCTTCTGGCTACACCTTC
TRBJ1-2 NA TRBV15 NA CATSRDRGDSSINYGYTF TGTGCCACCAGCAGAGATCGAGGAGACAGCTCCATTAACTATGGCTACACCTTC
TRBJ1-2 NA TRBV18 many CASSPVSTESYGYTF TGTGCCAGCTCACCAGTCTCGACGGAGAGCTATGGCTACACCTTC
TRBJ2-1 NA TRBV5-5 many CASSLTTTPYNEQFF TGTGCCAGCAGCTTGACTACCACCCCGTACAATGAGCAGTTCTTC
TRBJ1-3 TRBD1 TRBV7-9 many CASSLTGVHGTIYF TGTGCCAGCAGCTTAACAGGGGTACACGGCACCATATATTTT
TRBJ1-1 NA TRBV6-5 NA CASTRYTEAFF TGTGCCAGCACGCGTTACACTGAAGCTTTCTTT
TRBJ1-5 NA TRBV18 many CASSPLGTGQPQHF TGTGCCAGCTCACCATTGGGCACCGGTCAGCCCCAGCATTTT